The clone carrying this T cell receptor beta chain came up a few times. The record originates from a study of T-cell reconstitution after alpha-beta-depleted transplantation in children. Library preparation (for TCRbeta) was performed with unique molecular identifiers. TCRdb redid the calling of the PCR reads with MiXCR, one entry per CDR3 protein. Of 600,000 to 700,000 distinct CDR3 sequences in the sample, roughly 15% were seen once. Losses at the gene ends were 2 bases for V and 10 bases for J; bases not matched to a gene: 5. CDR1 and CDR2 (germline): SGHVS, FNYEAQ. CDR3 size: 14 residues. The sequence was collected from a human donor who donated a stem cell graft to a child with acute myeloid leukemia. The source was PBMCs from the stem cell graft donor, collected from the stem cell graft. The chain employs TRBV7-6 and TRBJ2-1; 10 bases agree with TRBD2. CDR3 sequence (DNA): TGTGCCAGCAGCTTACCTACTAGCGGGGCAGAGCAGTTCTTC. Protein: CASSLPTSGAEQFF.